This is a list of T cell receptor beta chains from one sample in a study of post-analysis software for immune sequencing data. TCRdb ran MiXCR on the PCR reads and lists one entry per CDR3 protein. The profile covers roughly 650,000 distinct CDR3 sequences, with approximately 60% appearing a single time and about 11% taken by the ten largest. Sequencing used blood. Receptors were obtained from a girl under 10 years old with multiple sclerosis. Both conserved end residues are part of each CDR3. The D gene is left open where the match is weak. Size is omitted from some rows. Given values are once, few, many or a class for expanded clones.

TRBV5-6	-	TRBJ1-2	-	TGTGCCAGCAGCTATTACAGACACTCCCGTCTCACCTTC	CASSYYRHSRLTF
TRBV9	-	TRBJ2-1	TRBD2	TGTGCCAGCAACCCCCGGGCGGGAGGATTCAATGAGCAGTTCTTC	CASNPRAGGFNEQFF
TRBV27	-	TRBJ2-7	TRBD2	TGTGCCAGCAGTTCCCTAGGAGTCTCTTCCGGGACTATATACGAGCAGTACTTT	CASSSLGVSSGTIYEQYF
TRBV6-5	-	TRBJ2-7	-	TGTGCCAGCAGTCGCCCTGGACTAAGGACCTACGAGCAGTACTTC	CASSRPGLRTYEQYF
TRBV7-2	few	TRBJ2-4	-	TGTGCCAGCAGCTTAGAGGGGGTAGAAAACATTCAGTACTTC	CASSLEGVENIQYF
TRBV27	-	TRBJ2-7	-	TGTGCCAGCAGTTTACTCCCAAGAGGGAACCGGAACGAGCAGTACTTC	CASSLLPRGNRNEQYF
TRBV7-2	-	TRBJ2-1	-	TGTGCCAGCAGCTTAGGGGTCGTAAACAATGAGCGGTTCTTC	CASSLGVVNNERFF
TRBV10-3	-	TRBJ2-1	TRBD1	TGTGCCATCAGTGTAAAGAGGTCGGGACAGGGTGACAATGAGCAGTTCTTC	CAISVKRSGQGDNEQFF
TRBV15	-	TRBJ1-2	TRBD1	TGTGCCACCAGCATAGGGACAGCGCGTAACTATGGCTACACCTTC	CATSIGTARNYGYTF
TRBV10-3	-	TRBJ1-2	-	TGTGCCATCAGTGATTCGGTCTACACCTTC	CAISDSVYTF
TRBV7-9	-	TRBJ2-7	TRBD1	TGTGCCAGCAGCCCTCTGGGACAGGTTCTTTCCTACGAGCAGTACTTC	CASSPLGQVLSYEQYF
TRBV5-1	-	TRBJ2-1	TRBD2	TGCGCCAGCAGCTTGGATTGGGGGGGATCCTACAATGAGCAGTTCTTC	CASSLDWGGSYNEQFF
TRBV11-2	-	TRBJ2-1	TRBD1	TGTGCCAGCAGCTTAGCCCTGATCCAGGGGGATGAGCAGTTCTTC	CASSLALIQGDEQFF
TRBV20-1	-	TRBJ2-1	TRBD2	TGCAGTGCTAGTCATGCTAGCGGCTACAATGAGCAGTTCTTC	CSASHASGYNEQFF
TRBV27	once	TRBJ1-2	-	TGTGCCGGCAGTTTTCAGAGCTCCTATGGCTACACCTTC	CAGSFQSSYGYTF
TRBV5-1	-	TRBJ2-3	-	TGCGCCAGCAGCTTGACGGCAACTAGCACAGATACGCAGTATTTT	CASSLTATSTDTQYF
TRBV7-3	few	TRBJ2-3	TRBD2	TGTGCCAGCAGCTTGGGCGGGAGGACAGATGCGCAGTATTTT	CASSLGGRTDAQYF
TRBV6-2/TRBV6-3	-	TRBJ2-4	TRBD1	TGTGCCAGCAGTTACCCTTCAGGACAGGGACGGGTCAAAAACATTCAGTACTTC	CASSYPSGQGRVKNIQYF
TRBV5-1	few	TRBJ2-5	TRBD1	TGCGCCAGCAACAGGGGGGAAGAGACCCAGTACTTC	CASNRGEETQYF
TRBV10-2	-	TRBJ2-3	TRBD2	TGCGCCAGCAGGGGACTACGAGGGCCCACAGATACGCAGTATTTT	CASRGLRGPTDTQYF
TRBV4-1	once	TRBJ2-7	TRBD1	TGCGCCAGCAGCCATGCCGGGACAGGATCCTACGAGCAGTACTTC	CASSHAGTGSYEQYF
TRBV20-1	-	TRBJ1-1	-	TGCAGTGCTAGAGGGGGCGTGGACACTGAAGCTTTCTTT	CSARGGVDTEAFF
TRBV5-1	-	TRBJ2-1	TRBD2	TGCGCCAGCAGAACCAGCGGGAGTGGTTTCCACAATGAGCAGTTCTTC	CASRTSGSGFHNEQFF
TRBV5-1	-	TRBJ2-1	-	TGCGCCAGCAGCTTCGGAGGTGCGTGGGATGAGCAGTTCTTC	CASSFGGAWDEQFF
TRBV12-5	-	TRBJ1-2	-	TGTGCTAGTGGTTTGGCCCAGGGGTCACAAAACTATGGCTACACCTTC	CASGLAQGSQNYGYTF
TRBV4-1	-	TRBJ2-3	-	TGCGCCAGCAGCCAGAATTTGGGCCAACCAGTAGATACGCAGTATTTT	CASSQNLGQPVDTQYF
TRBV6-6	-	TRBJ2-1	TRBD2	TGTGCCAGCAGCCCCCCCGCTAGCGGAGATAATGAGCAGTTCTTC	CASSPPASGDNEQFF
TRBV6-6	-	TRBJ2-7	TRBD1	TGTGCCACCAGGAAGACCGGACAGGGCGACTACGAGCAGTACTTC	CATRKTGQGDYEQYF
TRBV28	few	TRBJ1-2	TRBD1	TGTGCCAGCAGGGGATCGGACAGGGGAAACTATGGCTACACCTTC	CASRGSDRGNYGYTF
TRBV2	-	TRBJ2-7	TRBD2	TGTGCCAGCAGTGTTCAGCGGGAGTACAGCGAGCAGTACTTC	CASSVQREYSEQYF
TRBV29-1	-	TRBJ2-7	TRBD2	TGCAGCGTTGCGGCTAGCGGGAGAAACGAGCAGTACTTC	CSVAASGRNEQYF